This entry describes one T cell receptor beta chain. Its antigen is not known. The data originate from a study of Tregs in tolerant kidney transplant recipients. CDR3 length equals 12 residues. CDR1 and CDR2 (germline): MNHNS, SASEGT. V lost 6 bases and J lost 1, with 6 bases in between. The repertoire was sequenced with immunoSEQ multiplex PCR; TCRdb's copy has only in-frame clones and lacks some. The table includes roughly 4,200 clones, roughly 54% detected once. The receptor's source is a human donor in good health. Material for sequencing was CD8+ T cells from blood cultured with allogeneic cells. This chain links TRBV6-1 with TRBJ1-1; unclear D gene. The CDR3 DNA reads TGTGCCAGCAGACCAGCGAACACTGAAGCTTTCTTT. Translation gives CASRPANTEAFF.